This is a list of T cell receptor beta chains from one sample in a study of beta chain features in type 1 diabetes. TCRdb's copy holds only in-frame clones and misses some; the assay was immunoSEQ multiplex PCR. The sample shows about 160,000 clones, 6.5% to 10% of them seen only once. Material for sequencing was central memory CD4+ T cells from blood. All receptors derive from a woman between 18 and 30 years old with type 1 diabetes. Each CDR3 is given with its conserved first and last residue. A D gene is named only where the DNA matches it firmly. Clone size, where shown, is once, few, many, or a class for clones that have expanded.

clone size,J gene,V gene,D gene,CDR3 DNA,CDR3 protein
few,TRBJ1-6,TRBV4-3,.,TGCGCCAGCAGCCAAGATCCACGGCAGGGTAATTCACCCCTCCACTTT,CASSQDPRQGNSPLHF
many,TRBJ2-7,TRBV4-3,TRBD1,TGCGCCAGCAGCCCCGGACAGGGCTGGGGAGGCGAGCAGTACTTC,CASSPGQGWGGEQYF
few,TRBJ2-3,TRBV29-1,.,TGCAGCGTCCCGACCGGACAGTCGTCAGTCGTGTATACGCAGTATTTT,CSVPTGQSSVVYTQYF
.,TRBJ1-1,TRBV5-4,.,TGTGCCAGCAGCGTCAGGGCAATGAACACTGAAGCTTTCTTT,CASSVRAMNTEAFF
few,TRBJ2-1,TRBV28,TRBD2,TGTGCCAGCAGCTCATGGCGGGAGGCCTACAATGAGCAGTTCTTC,CASSSWREAYNEQFF
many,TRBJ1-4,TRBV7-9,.,TGTGCCAGCAGCCGTACAGGGCGAACTAATGAAAAACTGTTTTTT,CASSRTGRTNEKLFF
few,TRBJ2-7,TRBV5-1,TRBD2,TGCGCCAGCAGCTTGGCGGGAGGCGAGCAGTACTTC,CASSLAGGEQYF
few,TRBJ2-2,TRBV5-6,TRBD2,TGTGCCAGCAGCTTGGCCCAGCGGGAGGGGTACGGGGAGCTGTTTTTT,CASSLAQREGYGELFF
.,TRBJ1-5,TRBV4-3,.,TGCGCCAGCAGCCAAGAGCGGGCGAAACCCAATCAGCCCCAGCATTTT,CASSQERAKPNQPQHF
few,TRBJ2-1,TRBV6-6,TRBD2,TGTGTGAGCGGGAGGGAATACAATGAGCAGTTCTTC,CVSGREYNEQFF
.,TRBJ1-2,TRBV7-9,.,TGTGCCAGCAGCTTAGACAGGGCTAACTATGGCTACACCTTC,CASSLDRANYGYTF
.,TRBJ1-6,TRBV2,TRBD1,TGTGCCAGCAGCACGACAGGGCCGTCGAATTCACCCCTCCACTTT,CASSTTGPSNSPLHF
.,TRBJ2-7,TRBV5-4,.,TGTGCCAGCAGCTTGGACGACCAGGTGCAGTACTTC,CASSLDDQVQYF
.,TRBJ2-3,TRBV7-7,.,TGTGCTAGCAGCTTATCGCGGCACGGAGATACGCAGTATTTT,CASSLSRHGDTQYF
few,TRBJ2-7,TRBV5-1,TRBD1,TGCGCCAGCAGCTCCCCCCCCGGGACAGTCTCCTACGAGCAGTACTTC,CASSSPPGTVSYEQYF
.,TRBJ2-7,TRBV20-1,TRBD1,TGCAGTGCAGAAACAGGGGGCGAGCAGTACTTC,CSAETGGEQYF
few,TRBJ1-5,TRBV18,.,TGTGCCAGCTCACCTGGGGGCGGCGGAAATCAGCCCCAGCATTTT,CASSPGGGGNQPQHF
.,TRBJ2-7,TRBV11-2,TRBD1,TGTGCCAGCAGCTTAGACGTCAGGGGGCTCTACGAGCAGTACTTC,CASSLDVRGLYEQYF
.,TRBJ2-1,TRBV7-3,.,TGTGCCAGCAGCTTAGGAGCGGGTAAAGTCAGTGAGCAGTTCTTC,CASSLGAGKVSEQFF
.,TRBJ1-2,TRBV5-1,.,TGCGCCAGCAGCTTGGAGGATGGGGCCTATGGCTACACCTTC,CASSLEDGAYGYTF
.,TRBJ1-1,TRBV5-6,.,TGTGCCAGCAGCCCCAGGGTCGTCGGCACTGAAGCTTTCTTT,CASSPRVVGTEAFF
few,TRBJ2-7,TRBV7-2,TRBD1,TGTGCCAGCAGCTTAATAGGGACAGATCCCTACGAGCAGTACTTC,CASSLIGTDPYEQYF
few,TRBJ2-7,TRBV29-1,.,TGCAGCGTTATGGGGGGGGCTGCCTACGAGCAGTACTTC,CSVMGGAAYEQYF
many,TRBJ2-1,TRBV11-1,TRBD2,TGTGCCAGCAGATTCGGGACTAGCGGGAGCAATGAGCAGTTCTTC,CASRFGTSGSNEQFF
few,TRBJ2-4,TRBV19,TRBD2,TGTGCCAGTAGTTTGGGACTATCCGCCAAAAACATTCAGTACTTC,CASSLGLSAKNIQYF
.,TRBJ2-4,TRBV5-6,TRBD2,TGTGCCAGCAGTTGGGAGGGGCTAGCCAAAAACATTCAGTACTTC,CASSWEGLAKNIQYF
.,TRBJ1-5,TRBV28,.,TGTGCCAGCAGTTCCTATTCGGACGGGGGAAGCAATCAGCCCCAGCATTTT,CASSSYSDGGSNQPQHF
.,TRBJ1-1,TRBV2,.,TGTGCCAGCAGTGCCGACAAGAACACTGAAGCTTTCTTT,CASSADKNTEAFF
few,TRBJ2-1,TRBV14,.,TGTGCCAGCAGCCAAGGAGGGAGCAGCAGCTCCTACAATGAGCAGTTCTTC,CASSQGGSSSSYNEQFF
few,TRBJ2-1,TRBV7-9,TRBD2,TGTGCCAGCAGCGCTAGCGGGAGGTCCTACAATGAGCAGTTCTTC,CASSASGRSYNEQFF
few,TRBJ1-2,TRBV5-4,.,TGTGCCAGCAGCTCATTCCGAGGGGACTTTAACTATGGCTACACCTTC,CASSSFRGDFNYGYTF
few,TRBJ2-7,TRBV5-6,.,TGTGCCAGCAGCTGGAGGACAGAGGGGAATTACGAGCAGTACTTC,CASSWRTEGNYEQYF
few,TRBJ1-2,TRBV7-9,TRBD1,TGTGCCAGCAGCTTATTGACAGGGTCCTATGGCTACACCTTC,CASSLLTGSYGYTF
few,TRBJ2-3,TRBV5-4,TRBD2,TGTGCCAGCAGCCGTAGCGGGGACTCCCCGGATACGCAGTATTTT,CASSRSGDSPDTQYF
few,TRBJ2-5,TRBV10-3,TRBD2,TGTGCCATCAGTGAGATAGCACCACTAGCGGGGGGGCAAGAGACCCAGTACTTC,CAISEIAPLAGGQETQYF
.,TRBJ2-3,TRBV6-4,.,TGTGCCAGCAGTGACTCGGCGGTGGATACGCAGTATTTT,CASSDSAVDTQYF
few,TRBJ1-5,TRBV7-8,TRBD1,TGTGCCAGCAGAACAGGGGGCAGCAATCAGCCCCAGCATTTT,CASRTGGSNQPQHF
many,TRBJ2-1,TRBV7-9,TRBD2,TGTGCCAGCAGCATCGAGCGGGAGGGCCTTCATGAGCAGTTCTTC,CASSIEREGLHEQFF
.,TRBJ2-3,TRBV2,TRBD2,TGTGCCAGCAGTTACTCGACTAGCGGGAGGACAAGCACAGATACGCAGTATTTT,CASSYSTSGRTSTDTQYF
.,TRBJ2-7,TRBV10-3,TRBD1,TGTGCCGGCCGGGACAGGGGGCAGGACGAGCAGTACTTC,CAGRDRGQDEQYF
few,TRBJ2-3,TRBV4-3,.,TGCGCCAGCAGCCAAGCCGGCCTAGCGCGCACAGATACGCAGTATTTT,CASSQAGLARTDTQYF
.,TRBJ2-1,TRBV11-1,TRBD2,TGTGCCAGCAGCTTAGGTCGACTAGCGGGAGGTAGTGAGCAGTTCTTC,CASSLGRLAGGSEQFF
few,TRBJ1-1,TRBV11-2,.,TGTGCCAGCAGCCCCAGAGCGCGGGGGAGTGAAGCTTTCTTT,CASSPRARGSEAFF
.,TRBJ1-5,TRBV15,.,TGTGCCACCAGCAGAGATGGGGCAGGGTCGGGGCCCCAGCATTTT,CATSRDGAGSGPQHF